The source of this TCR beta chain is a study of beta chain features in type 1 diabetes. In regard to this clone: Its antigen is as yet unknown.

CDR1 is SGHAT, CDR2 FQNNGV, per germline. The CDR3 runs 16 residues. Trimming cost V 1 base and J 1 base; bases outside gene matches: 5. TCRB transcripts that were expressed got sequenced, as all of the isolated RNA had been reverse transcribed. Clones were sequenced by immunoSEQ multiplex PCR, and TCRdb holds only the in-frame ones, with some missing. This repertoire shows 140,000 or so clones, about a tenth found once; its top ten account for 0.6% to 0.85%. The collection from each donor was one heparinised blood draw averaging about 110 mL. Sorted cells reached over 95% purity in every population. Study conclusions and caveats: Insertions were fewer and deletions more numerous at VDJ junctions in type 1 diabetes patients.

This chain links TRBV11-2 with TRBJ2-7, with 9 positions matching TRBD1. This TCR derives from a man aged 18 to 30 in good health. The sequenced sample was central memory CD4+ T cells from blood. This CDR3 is CASSLVGGQGSYEQYF. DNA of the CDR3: TGTGCCAGCAGCTTAGTAGGGGGACAGGGTTCCTACGAGCAGTACTTC.